What follows describes a single T cell receptor beta chain. This specimen comes from a study of control samples from healthy donors and cancer patients. Clones were sequenced by immunoSEQ multiplex PCR, and TCRdb holds only the in-frame ones, with some missing. The sample has under 450,000 clones; roughly 90% are singletons. CDR1 is SGHNT and CDR2 is YYREEE in the germline V gene (reference sequence). The CDR3 contains 14 residues. V lost 6 bases and J 4 bases, leaving 17 bases between the germline ends. The sequence derives from a man in his forties with head and neck cancer. Sequencing was carried out using PBMCs. The chain joins TRBV5-4 to TRBJ2-7; no firm D call. The CDR3 DNA follows: TGTGCCAGCACCTCCGACGGCGGCCTTTACGAGCAGTACTTC. Translation: CASTSDGGLYEQYF.